This record concerns one TCR beta chain sequence. The study drew participants aged about 18 to 95 years from roughly 25 US areas. Authors' analysis steps: Estimated nucleated cell counts came from reference gene primer amplification. Assay used: immunoSEQ multiplex PCR; TCRdb lists only in-frame clones, some missing. The V and J calls and clone size were taken over from that table, and D and trimming were inferred from the DNA. The table includes over 300,000 clones, around nine tenths detected once. The record originates from a study of blood T cell repertoires in COVID-19. About the study: The United States, Italy and Spain provided the acute and convalescent COVID-19 samples.

The CDR3 covers 17 residues. V lost 0 bases and J lost 1, with 13 bases in between. CDR1 and CDR2 (germline): SGHTA, FQGNSA. V usage is TRBV7-2 and J usage is TRBJ2-1, with D perhaps matching TRBD2 (6 bases). The sequence derives from a woman in her thirties or forties who had recovered from COVID-19. Sequences were obtained from PBMCs or T cells enriched from blood (not recorded which). DNA of the CDR3: TGTGCCAGCAGCTTAGCGTCGGCGGGAATTTCCTACAATGAGCAGTTCTTC. This gives the protein CASSLASAGISYNEQFF.